These 14 T cell receptor beta chains were sequenced from one sample in a study of blood T cell repertoires in COVID-19. Generated by immunoSEQ multiplex PCR, the TCRdb table keeps only in-frame clones and is missing some. This sample carries roughly 30,000 clones, approximately 91% of them seen once, and the ten largest clones take less than 8%. Sequenced material: peripheral blood. These receptors all stem from a man between 60 and 70 years old with COVID-19, enrolled during active disease.

The chain has TRBV28 and TRBJ1-4; no clear D. Trimming cost V 2 bases and J 7 bases, with 8 bases left between them. CDR1 is MDHEN, CDR2 SYDVKM, per germline. The CDR3 is 13 residues long. The CDR3 DNA follows: TGTGCCAGCAGTTTAGGGAGAGCTGAAAAACTGTTTTTT. This translates into CASSLGRAEKLFF.

The chain is built from TRBV28 and TRBJ2-7, with D tentatively TRBD1 (6 bases). From germline, CDR1 is MDHEN and CDR2 SYDVKM. V lost 5 bases and J lost 6, with 20 bases in between. The CDR3 runs 15 residues. The DNA for the CDR3 is TGTGCCAGCAGTGCCCGTGGGGGCGCCTCTCGCGAGCAGTACTTC. This sequence encodes CASSARGGASREQYF.

The chain links TRBV2 to TRBJ2-3; D is possibly TRBD1 (5 bases). CDR3 length: 13 residues. The V gene's germline CDR1 is SNHLY and CDR2 FYNNEI. V lost 8 bases to trimming and J lost 0 bases, with 9 bases between them. CDR3 sequence reads: CASETESTDTQYF. CDR3 nucleotides: TGTGCCAGCGAGACAGAGAGCACAGATACGCAGTATTTT. The whole variable domain, remainder taken from reference TRBV2 and TRBJ2-3, is EPEVTQTPSHQVTQMGQEVILRCVPISNHLYFYWYRQILGQKVEFLVSFYNNEISEKSEIFDDQFSVERPDGSNFTLKIRSTKLEDSAMYFCASETESTDTQYFGPGTRLTVL.

The J gene is TRBJ2-7, the V gene TRBV11-1, with a weak D call TRBD2 (5 bases). Trimming took off 3 bases at V and 0 bases at J, with 6 bases between the two ends. The V gene's germline CDR1 is SGHAT and CDR2 FQDESV (reference sequence). The CDR3 is 13 residues long. The CDR3 loop reads CASSFSGSYEQYF. CDR3 DNA: TGTGCCAGCAGCTTCAGCGGCTCCTACGAGCAGTACTTC.

The CDR3 sequence is CASSTSGRATKNIQYF. CDR3 in DNA: TGTGCCAGCAGCACTAGCGGGAGGGCGACCAAAAACATTCAGTACTTC. The chain joins TRBV7-8 to TRBJ2-4; 13 bases match TRBD2. The CDR3 is 16 amino acids. J was trimmed by 2 bases and V by 5 bases; bases with no gene match: 3. Per the germline V gene, CDR1 is SGHVS and CDR2 is FQNEAQ.

J is TRBJ1-2 and V is TRBV3-1 (or the pseudogene TRBV3-2); 8 positions agree with TRBD1. The germline V gene encodes CDR1 LGHDT and CDR2 YNNKEL (reference sequence). J gave up 4 bases and V 6 bases, and 7 bases lay outside the gene matches. The CDR3 covers 14 residues. The CDR3 coding sequence is TGTGCCAGCAGGGGACAGGATGGAGGCTATGGCTACACCTTC. Amino acid sequence: CASRGQDGGYGYTF.

The gene calls are TRBV20-1 and TRBJ2-7; no definite D call. V lost 6 bases and J lost 2, with 8 bases in between. CDR1 is DFQATT and CDR2 is SNEGSKA in the germline V gene (reference sequence). The CDR3 runs 11 residues. The CDR3 sequence is CSANRAYEQYF. In nucleotides, the CDR3 is TGCAGTGCCAACAGAGCCTACGAGCAGTACTTC.

This chain links TRBV21-1 with TRBJ2-4; the DNA was not used to check the table's D call, TRBD1. TRBV21-1 is recorded as a pseudogene. The CDR3 runs 18 residues. The CDR3 loop reads CASSKVAEQGAGGMFQYF. The CDR3, as DNA: TGTGCCAGCAGCAAAGTTGCAGAACAGGGGGCTGGAGGAATGTTTCAGTACTTC.

The V call is TRBV28, the J call TRBJ1-5; D gene uncertain. CDR3 length equals 15 residues. Per the germline V gene, CDR1 is MDHEN and CDR2 is SYDVKM. V was shortened by 2 bases and J by 0 bases, with 8 bases between the two germline ends. The CDR3 sequence is CASSLRWASNQPQHF. DNA of the CDR3: TGTGCCAGCAGTTTAAGGTGGGCTAGCAATCAGCCCCAGCATTTT.

This clone was picked up a small number of times. This sequence joins TRBV7-9 and TRBJ2-1; D is unresolved. CDR3 size: 11 residues. The ends were cut back, 5 bases at V and 10 bases at J, with 9 bases in the middle. Germline V lookup: CDR1 SEHNR, CDR2 FQNEAQ (reference sequence). Written as DNA, the CDR3 is TGTGCCAGCAGCATTGACACCGAGCAGTTCTTC. Its translation: CASSIDTEQFF.

The V call is TRBV28, the J call TRBJ2-5, with D possibly matching TRBD2 (5 bases). Trimming left V 2 bases short and J 5 bases short, with 15 bases between. This CDR3 is 15 amino acids long. Germline CDR1 is MDHEN and CDR2 is SYDVKM. The CDR3 spells CASSLPLSGTETQYF. In DNA form, the CDR3 reads TGTGCCAGCAGTTTACCCCTAAGCGGTACGGAGACCCAGTACTTC.

This CDR3 is CASSAPTGNTDTQYF. CDR3 bases: TGTGCCAGCAGCGCGCCGACAGGGAACACAGATACGCAGTATTTT. The gene calls are TRBV9 and TRBJ2-3; 7 nucleotides agree with TRBD1. V was pared by 3 bases and J by 2 bases, with 6 bases of the junction left unmatched. CDR3 length: 15 residues. Germline V lookup: CDR1 SGDLS, CDR2 YYNGEE.

The gene calls are TRBV13 and TRBJ2-5, with TRBD2 matching 9 bases. Germline CDR1 is PRHDT and CDR2 is FYEKMQ (reference sequence). The trim removed 2 bases at V and 2 bases at J, leaving 6 bases unmatched. The CDR3 totals 16 residues. For the CDR3, the DNA is TGTGCCAGCAGCTTATGGGCTAGCGGGGTACAAGAGACCCAGTACTTC. This translates into CASSLWASGVQETQYF.

This chain joins TRBV5-8 and TRBJ2-7, with D perhaps TRBD2 (5 bases). V was clipped by 1 base and J by 2 bases, with 10 bases between them. CDR1 is SGHTS, CDR2 YDEGEE, per germline. The CDR3 contains 14 residues. The CDR3 loop is CASSLRRVAYEQYF. In DNA form, the CDR3 reads TGTGCCAGCAGCTTGAGGCGGGTTGCCTACGAGCAGTACTTC. Complete variable domain (other parts from reference TRBV5-8 and TRBJ2-7): EAGVTQSPTHLIKTRGQQATLRCSPISGHTSVYWYQQALGLGLQFLLWYDEGEERNRGNFPPRFSGRQFPNYSSELNVNALELEDSALYLCASSLRRVAYEQYFGPGTRLTVT.